The 22 T cell receptor beta chains below come from one sample, sequenced in a study of T cell repertoires in cytomegalovirus infection. Which antigens these TCRs recognize remains unknown. Via MiXCR, TCRdb re-called the reads, giving one row per CDR3 protein. The sample lists 650,000 to 900,000 distinct CDR3 sequences; about 29% were seen once. This specimen consisted of cultured CD8+ T cells from PBMCs, obtained from culture after CMV antigen stimulation. The receptors originated from a human donor in good health (CMV status not recorded). Some clones in this sample may be carry-over from other donors' samples.

The table lists this clonotype with a count of one. This chain joins TRBV19 and TRBJ2-2, with D uncertain. CDR3 length equals 11 residues. Germline V lookup: CDR1 LNHDA, CDR2 SQIVND (reference sequence). The CDR3 loop is CAVDQAGELFF. DNA for the CDR3: TGTGCGGTGGACCAAGCCGGGGAGCTGTTTTTT.

The chain recombines TRBV4-1 with TRBJ2-4, with 7 positions matching TRBD1. After removal of 3 bases from V and 0 bases from J, the junction contained 8 bases not matched to a gene. The CDR3 sequence is 17 residues long. Germline CDR1 MGHRA, CDR2 YSYEKL. CDR3 DNA sequence: TGCGCCAGCAGCCACCCTCGACAGGGAAAAGCCAAAAACATTCAGTACTTC. The encoded protein is CASSHPRQGKAKNIQYF.

This clonotype was found a few times. The rearrangement uses TRBV10-3 and TRBJ1-1, with 10 bases lining up with TRBD1. Looked up from germline, CDR1 is ENHRY and CDR2 is SYGVKD. V shed 7 bases, J shed 7 bases, and the junction held 12 bases outside the gene matches. The CDR3 is 15 amino acids. The CDR3 nucleotides read TGTGCCATCACCTCAGGGGACAGGGGAAGAAGTGAAGCTTTCTTT. The encoded protein is CAITSGDRGRSEAFF.

V usage is TRBV12-3 or TRBV12-4 and J usage is TRBJ1-1, with D hard to call. The CDR3 spans 10 residues. The V end lost 4 bases, the J end lost 8 bases, and 5 bases lay between the germline ends. The CDR3 sequence is CASSSQEAFF. CDR3 coding DNA: TGTGCCAGCAGTTCCCAGGAAGCTTTCTTT.

This clonotype was observed a handful of times. The chain is built from TRBV7-3 and TRBJ2-7, with D possibly matching TRBD2 (6 bases). Germline V lookup: CDR1 SGHTA, CDR2 FQGTGA. This CDR3 region has 16 residues. V was shortened by 5 bases and J by 3 bases, with 20 bases between the two germline ends. The CDR3 sequence is CASSAGLPLPYYEQYV. Written as DNA, the CDR3 is TGTGCCAGCAGCGCAGGACTACCCCTGCCTTACTACGAGCAGTACGTC.

The genes are TRBV4-2 and TRBJ2-7, with unresolved D. The V gene lost 1 base and the J gene lost 0 bases, with 13 bases spanning the gap. Germline V gives CDR1 LGHNA, CDR2 YNFKEQ. The CDR3 is 16 amino acids. CDR3 in amino acids: CASSQGKSASSYEQYV. Here the CDR3 DNA reads TGTGCCAGCAGCCAAGGCAAGAGCGCAAGCTCCTACGAGCAGTACGTC.

The chain recombines TRBV2 with TRBJ1-1; 8 positions match TRBD1. J lost 2 bases, V lost 10 bases, and 3 bases had no gene match. The CDR3 extends over 12 amino acids. Germline CDR1 SNHLY, CDR2 FYNNEI. Here the CDR3 reads CAIDRGNTEAFF. CDR3 sequence (DNA): TGTGCCATCGACAGGGGAAACACTGAAGCTTTCTTT.

This clonotype was detected a few times. The chain links TRBV14 to TRBJ2-7; 10 bases fit TRBD2. The CDR3 is made up of 17 amino acids. Germline loops: CDR1 SGHDN, CDR2 FVKESK. J lost 3 bases, V lost 0 bases, and 8 bases had no gene match. CDR3 residues: CASSQDQSSGGFYEQYF. The CDR3 nucleotides read TGTGCCAGCAGCCAAGATCAGTCTAGCGGGGGCTTCTACGAGCAGTACTTC.

The rearrangement links TRBV7-8 to TRBJ1-5; no firm D call. The V end was cut by 0 bases, the J end by 4 bases, with 13 bases between. The V gene's germline CDR1 is SGHVS and CDR2 FQNEAQ. This CDR3 region has 16 residues. The CDR3 coding sequence is TGTGCCAGCAGCTTAGCCTATCGGTCAGCAAATCAGCCCCAGCATTTT. Its translation: CASSLAYRSANQPQHF.

The gene calls are TRBV25-1 and TRBJ2-2; D unresolved. Trimming shortened V by 8 bases and J by 4 bases, and 14 bases separated the two germline ends. This CDR3 has 14 amino acids. The germline CDR1 and CDR2 sequences are MGHDK and SYGVNS. Here the CDR3 reads CASGSWTATGELFF. DNA of the CDR3: TGTGCCAGCGGTTCATGGACCGCCACCGGGGAGCTGTTTTTT. The variable domain in full, completed from reference TRBV25-1 and TRBJ2-2, reads EADIYQTPRYLVIGTGKKITLECSQTMGHDKMYWYQQDPGMELHLIHYSYGVNSTEKGDLSSESTVSRIRTEHFPLTLESARPSHTSQYLCASGSWTATGELFFGEGSRLTVL.

The V and J genes are TRBV6-6 and TRBJ2-7; D is perhaps TRBD1 (5 bases). Trimming left V 4 bases short and J 3 bases short, with 19 bases between. Germline V gene data show CDR1 as MNHNY and CDR2 as SVGAGI (reference sequence). This CDR3 is 16 amino acids long. CDR3 bases: TGTGCCAGCAGTTCCCTGGGGCAGACGATTGTCTACGAGCAGTACTTC. Its protein product is CASSSLGQTIVYEQYF.

This clonotype was recorded a few times. This chain connects TRBV10-3 to TRBJ2-7, with D perhaps TRBD1 or TRBD2 (5 bases each). Trimming took off 0 bases at V and 6 bases at J, with 12 bases between the two ends. Germline V gene lookup returns CDR1 ENHRY and CDR2 SYGVKD. This CDR3 region has 14 residues. The CDR3 coding sequence is TGTGCCATCAGTGAGTCGACTGGGGGTCTCGAGCAGTACGTC. Protein product: CAISESTGGLEQYV.

This clonotype was seen only a few times. The chain uses TRBV7-4 and TRBJ1-1, with D unclear. Germline lookup yields CDR1 SGHVT and CDR2 SQSDAQ. The V and J ends lost 6 bases and 13 bases respectively, with 18 bases between them. The CDR3 consists of 12 residues. The CDR3 nucleotides read TGTGCCAGCAGTCAGATCCGATCAGGCGTTTTCTTT. Translated: CASSQIRSGVFF.

This clonotype has only a few counts. CDR3 coding DNA: TGTGCCAGCAGTGATGGGGGGACTGGCTATGGCTACACCTTC. This gives the protein CASSDGGTGYGYTF. V gene TRBV2 combines with J gene TRBJ1-2, with D maybe TRBD1 (5 bases). This CDR3 has 14 amino acids. Trimming pared 3 bases from V and 4 bases from J, leaving 12 bases between. Germline V gives CDR1 SNHLY, CDR2 FYNNEI.

A few counts support this clonotype. The chain uses TRBV12-3 or TRBV12-4 and TRBJ2-6; the match to TRBD2 covers 12 bases. Trimming took 6 bases from V and 0 from J; bases not matched to a gene: 6. The CDR3 is 18 amino acids. Written as DNA, the CDR3 is TGTGCCAGCAGACCACTAGCGGGGGGCCCCTCTGGGGCCAACGTCCTGACTTTC. As protein: CASRPLAGGPSGANVLTF.

J is TRBJ2-1 and V is TRBV11-3, with 11 bases fitting TRBD1. This CDR3 has 16 amino acids. The germline V gene encodes CDR1 SGHNT and CDR2 YENEEA. V shed 5 bases, J shed 4 bases, and the junction held 7 bases outside the gene matches. The CDR3, as DNA: TGTGCCAGCAGCGCAAGGGGACAGGGGGTTTACAATGAGCAGTTCTTC. The encoded protein is CASSARGQGVYNEQFF.

The sample holds a few counts of this clonotype. The genes are TRBV4-1 and TRBJ2-2, with 8 bases matching TRBD1. The CDR3 has 16 amino acids. J was trimmed by 3 bases and V by 4 bases; bases with no gene match: 7. Germline loops: CDR1 MGHRA, CDR2 YSYEKL. The CDR3: CASSRTDRDDTGELFF. Here the CDR3 DNA reads TGCGCCAGCAGCCGCACGGACAGGGACGACACCGGGGAGCTGTTTTTT.

This chain joins TRBV27 and TRBJ2-7, with 8 bases matching TRBD1. The trim removed 6 bases at V and 5 bases at J, leaving 9 bases unmatched. The CDR3 loop spans 14 amino acids. Germline CDR1 MNHEY, CDR2 SMNVEV (reference sequence). DNA for the CDR3: TGTGCCAGCAGCCCAGACAGGGGAAGGAACGAGCAGTACTTC. Its translation: CASSPDRGRNEQYF.

V usage is TRBV27 and J usage is TRBJ2-1, with D possibly matching TRBD2 (6 bases). This CDR3 region has 16 residues. Germline assignment: CDR1 MNHEY and CDR2 SMNVEV (reference sequence). V dropped 4 bases and J dropped 6 bases, with 19 bases sitting between them. The CDR3 region is CASSSLAGRGFNEQFF. CDR3 DNA sequence: TGTGCCAGCAGTTCCCTCGCGGGGCGGGGTTTCAATGAGCAGTTCTTC.

A word on this clonotype: A much larger clone differs from this one at a single base, so this may be a read error. This chain joins TRBV7-6 and TRBJ2-4; 8 bases agree with TRBD1. Germline V lookup: CDR1 SGHVS, CDR2 FNYEAQ. The CDR3 extends over 15 amino acids. CDR3 residues: CTSSSTLDRVNIQYF. DNA of the CDR3: TGTACCAGCAGCTCGACCTTGGACAGGGTAAACATTCAGTACTTC.

This clonotype was picked up a small number of times. The genes are TRBV6-6 and TRBJ2-7; 7 positions agree with TRBD2. This CDR3 has 15 amino acids. Germline CDR1 MNHNY, CDR2 SVGAGI (reference sequence). The V gene end was trimmed by 0 bases and the J gene end by 3 bases; junction bases not matched to a gene: 5. The CDR3 coding sequence is TGTGCCAGCAGTTACTCGACGTGGGGGGGCTACGAGCAGTACGTC. As protein: CASSYSTWGGYEQYV.

The rearrangement joins TRBV27 to TRBJ1-1; D call uncertain. Germline loops: CDR1 MNHEY, CDR2 SMNVEV (reference sequence). V was cut by 3 bases and J by 0 bases, with 14 bases left in between. CDR3 length: 16 residues. Written as DNA, the CDR3 is TGTGCCAGCAGTTTTATGGCAACCTTCATGAACACTGAAGCTTTCTTT. Translated: CASSFMATFMNTEAFF.